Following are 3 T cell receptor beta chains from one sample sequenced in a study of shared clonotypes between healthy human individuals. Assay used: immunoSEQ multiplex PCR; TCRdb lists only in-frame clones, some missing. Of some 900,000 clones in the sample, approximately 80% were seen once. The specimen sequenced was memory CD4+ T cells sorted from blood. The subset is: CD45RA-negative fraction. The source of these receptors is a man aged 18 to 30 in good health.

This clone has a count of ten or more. The CDR3: CASSPLTGTTYNEQFF. CDR3 coding DNA: TGTGCCAGCAGTCCCCTAACCGGGACTACCTACAATGAGCAGTTCTTC. The gene calls are TRBV28 and TRBJ2-1; 7 nucleotides match TRBD2. The germline gives CDR1 MDHEN, CDR2 SYDVKM. The V gene end was trimmed by 5 bases and the J gene end by 2 bases; junction bases not matched to a gene: 9. This CDR3 has 16 residues.

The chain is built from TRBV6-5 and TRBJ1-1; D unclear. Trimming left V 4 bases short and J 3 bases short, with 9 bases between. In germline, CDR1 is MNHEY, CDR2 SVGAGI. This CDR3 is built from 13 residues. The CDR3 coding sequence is TGTGCCAGCAGTTTCCTCCGGGACACTGAAGCTTTCTTT. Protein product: CASSFLRDTEAFF.

The CDR3 DNA follows: TGCGCCAGCTCCTTAGCGGGAGTCGACAATGAGCAGTTCTTC. This encodes CASSLAGVDNEQFF. The rearrangement links TRBV10-1 to TRBJ2-1; 9 bases agree with TRBD2. The J segment lost 5 bases and the V segment lost 8 bases, leaving 7 bases of the junction unmatched. CDR3 size: 14 residues. Germline CDR1 and CDR2: WNHNN and SYGVQD (reference sequence).